The clone carrying this T cell receptor (beta chain) has more than one count but fewer than ten. Its target is unknown. These data come from a study of CD8 T cells in ankylosing spondylitis. Study-level findings and limits: Disease-linked clones proved CD8+ and comparatively uncommon in peripheral blood. Past research had described some motif variants in reactive arthritis synovial fluid and blood. The study looked at matched synovial fluid samples from ankylosing spondylitis patients. Disease-linked clones were reported to be significantly enriched there.

Germline CDR1 is SGHRS and CDR2 is YFSETQ. The CDR3 sequence is 15 residues long. V was pared by 0 bases and J by 3 bases, with 10 bases between. A quantitative 5'-RACE method, one with molecular barcodes, was used to make TCR beta libraries. TCRdb redid the calling of the 5' RACE reads with MiXCR, one entry per CDR3 protein. The sample includes around 150,000 distinct CDR3 sequences, around 19% seen only once; the top ten take under 9%. The sample taken for sequencing was blood, either unsorted or a sorted T cell fraction (not recorded which). The chain is built from TRBV5-1 and TRBJ1-5, with a weak D call TRBD1 (6 bases). This clonotype was sampled from a male donor with ankylosing spondylitis or in good health (not recorded which). The CDR3 protein is CASSLDTGFNQPQHF. The CDR3 bases are TGCGCCAGCAGCTTGGACACAGGGTTCAATCAGCCCCAGCATTTT.